Given below is one T cell receptor beta chain in context. Using RNA transcripts as the source, TCR beta CDR3 regions were amplified. Researchers ran a first-round RT-PCR on the TCR CDR3 using the HTBI primer set. TCRdb fed the multiplex PCR reads into MiXCR, producing one record per CDR3 protein. The sample lists approximately 520,000 distinct CDR3 sequences, about 24% occurring once. This sample was included in a study of T cells in Graves' hyperthyroidism and ophthalmopathy. Any patient presenting with uncontrolled infection, other autoimmune disease, pregnancy or lactation was left out. Used for diagnoses were clinical symptoms, serum thyroxine and TRAb, thyroid ultrasound and orbital computed tomography. PBMCs were sourced from approximately 9.3 ml fresh peripheral blood. Germline V CDR1 and CDR2: LNHDA, SQIVND (reference sequence). The CDR3 has 15 amino acids. Trimming shortened V by 3 bases and J by 4 bases, and 16 bases separated the two germline ends.

The receptor's source is a woman in her 30s with Graves' ophthalmopathy. The rearrangement links TRBV19 to TRBJ2-7, with a possible D match to TRBD2 (5 bases). The sample taken for sequencing was blood. The CDR3 reads CASSIRSGNEYEQYF. CDR3 in DNA: TGTGCCAGTAGTATTCGGTCGGGAAACGAGTACGAGCAGTACTTC.